This record concerns one TCR beta chain sequence. Measured with immunoSEQ multiplex PCR; TCRdb has only the in-frame clones, and not every one. This repertoire shows fewer than 250,000 clones, about 90% found once; its top ten account for just over 0.85%. Assignment of participants to cohorts was predicated upon participant-reported clinical history. These data come from a study of blood T cell repertoires in COVID-19. This sequence was found in a man over 45 who had been exposed to COVID-19. The sequenced sample consisted of PBMCs or T cells enriched from blood (not recorded which).

DNA of the CDR3: TGTGCCAGCGGGACTAGCGGTACGAACACCGGGGAGCTGTTTTTT. Protein sequence: CASGTSGTNTGELFF. The rearrangement links TRBV19 to TRBJ2-2; 11 nucleotides agree with TRBD2. The germline V gene has CDR1 LNHDA and CDR2 SQIVND (reference sequence). The CDR3 loop spans 15 amino acids. With 9 bases clipped from V and 0 bases from J, the junction kept 3 bases outside the gene matches. Based on the CDR3 plus reference TRBV19 and TRBJ2-2, the full variable domain is DGGITQSPKYLFRKEGQNVTLSCEQNLNHDAMYWYRQDPGQGLRLIYYSQIVNDFQKGDIAEGYSVSREKKESFPLTVTSAQKNPTAFYLCASGTSGTNTGELFFGEGSRLTVL.